The 13 T cell receptor beta chains listed next were all sequenced from one sample in a study of spatial heterogeneity in lung cancer. The study, taken as a whole, reports: Counts of expanded alpha and beta TCRs within tumors tracked the tumor nonsynonymous mutation count.

TCRdb itself ran the 5' RACE reads through MiXCR, one entry per CDR3 protein. The sample has 9,500 to 10,000 distinct CDR3 sequences; roughly half are singletons. Noted time point: sample taken at primary tumor resection. These receptors are not linked to any known antigen. Sequenced material: lung tumor tissue, taken at surgery. The source is a female donor with early-stage non-small cell lung cancer.

This clonotype was counted a few times. This rearrangement joins TRBV30 to TRBJ1-5, with 7 bases fitting TRBD1. CDR3 length: 13 residues. V was clipped by 2 bases and J by 6 bases; unmatched bases: 4. In germline, CDR1 is GTSNPN, CDR2 SVGIG (reference sequence). This CDR3 reads CAWSRQGGQPQHF. The CDR3 DNA is TGTGCCTGGAGTCGACAGGGTGGTCAGCCCCAGCATTTT. The full variable domain, its missing parts supplied by reference TRBV30 and TRBJ1-5, is SQTIHQWPATLVQPVGSPLSLECTVEGTSNPNLYWYRQAAGRGLQLLFYSVGIGQISSEVPQNLSASRPQDRQFILSSKKLLLSDSGFYLCAWSRQGGQPQHFGDGTRLSIL.

The CDR3 DNA is TGTGCCAGCAGTGAAGGACTAGCGGGGGGGCTGGAGACCCAGTACTTC. Residues: CASSEGLAGGLETQYF. This chain links TRBV2 with TRBJ2-5, with 14 bases identical to TRBD2. The length of the CDR3 is 16 residues. J lost 5 bases, V lost 1 base, and 3 bases had no gene match. Germline values: CDR1 SNHLY, CDR2 FYNNEI.

The chain couples TRBV12-3 or TRBV12-4 to TRBJ1-1; no clear D gene. Trimming took 0 bases from V and 2 from J, leaving 4 bases between them. The CDR3 loop spans 13 amino acids. For the CDR3, the DNA is TGTGCCAGCAGTTTAGCGCGTAACACTGAAGCTTTCTTT. Encoded protein: CASSLARNTEAFF.

A note on this clonotype: The junction departs from germline at one end; a sequencing error may be responsible. The chain is built from TRBV4-1 and TRBJ2-1; 13 bases are a match to TRBD2. Per the germline V gene, CDR1 is MGHRA and CDR2 is YSYEKL. The length of the CDR3 is 16 residues. CDR3 coding DNA: TGCGCCAGCAGTCAAGGACTAGCGGGGGTATACAATGAGCAGTTCTTC. Translated: CASSQGLAGVYNEQFF.

This clonotype is medium-sized by share. The rearrangement joins TRBV18 to TRBJ1-2; D ambiguous. Germline V gene sequence: CDR1 KGHSH, CDR2 LQKENI. The CDR3 is 15 residues long. Trimming took 6 bases from V and 4 from J, leaving 18 bases between them. CDR3 bases: TGTGCCAGCTCCTCAAGGAGCGAGGCGGGCTATGGCTACACCTTC. Protein: CASSSRSEAGYGYTF.

The chain has TRBV5-5 and TRBJ1-2; D is possibly TRBD1 (5 bases). The CDR3 extends over 16 amino acids. Germline V lookup: CDR1 SGHKS, CDR2 YYEKEE (reference sequence). The germline V and J ends were trimmed by 2 bases and 0 bases, with 14 bases remaining between them. CDR3 DNA sequence: TGTGCCAGCAGCTTTCGGACATCCGGGGCTAACTATGGCTACACCTTC. This sequence encodes CASSFRTSGANYGYTF.

The V gene is TRBV6-1, the J gene TRBJ1-5, with D unresolved. V was clipped by 0 bases and J by 3 bases, with 12 bases between them. Germline loops: CDR1 MNHNS, CDR2 SASEGT. The CDR3 spans 16 residues. The CDR3 spells CASSEAIGVDNQPQHF. CDR3 in DNA: TGTGCCAGCAGTGAAGCGATTGGCGTTGACAATCAGCCCCAGCATTTT.

The chain uses TRBV6-2 or TRBV6-3 and TRBJ1-3; D remains ambiguous. There are 15 residues in the CDR3. CDR1 and CDR2 from the germline V gene are MNHEY and SVGEGT. Trimming left V 7 bases short and J 0 bases short, with 13 bases between. The CDR3 loop reads CASNTGTSSGNTIYF. The CDR3 region has the DNA TGTGCCAGCAATACCGGCACCTCCTCTGGAAACACCATATATTTT.

The chain has TRBV28 and TRBJ2-3; 9 bases line up with TRBD2. The length of the CDR3 is 14 residues. Germline CDR1 and CDR2: MDHEN and SYDVKM. With 6 bases clipped from V and 5 bases from J, the junction kept 6 bases outside the gene matches. This CDR3 reads CASRAGGPEDTQYF. As DNA, the CDR3 is TGTGCCAGCAGGGCGGGGGGGCCCGAAGATACGCAGTATTTT.

CDR3 sequence (DNA): TGCGCCAGCAGCTTTGGGCTAGCGGGACTATACAATGAGCAGTTCTTC. It encodes CASSFGLAGLYNEQFF. The chain employs TRBV5-1 and TRBJ2-1; 9 bases are a match to TRBD2. Looked up from germline, CDR1 is SGHRS and CDR2 is YFSETQ. This CDR3 contains 16 residues. J lost 4 bases, V lost 2 bases, and 7 bases had no gene match.

This clonotype was observed a handful of times. The rearrangement links TRBV7-6 to TRBJ1-1; TRBD1 matches at 9 bases. V dropped 6 bases and J dropped 7; count of bases not matched to a gene: 9. The CDR3 has 14 residues. CDR1 and CDR2 (germline): SGHVS, FNYEAQ. The CDR3 DNA sequence: TGTGCCAGCAGAACCAGCCCGGGACAGGGTGAAGCTTTCTTT. It encodes CASRTSPGQGEAFF. The full variable domain, with the rest looked up from reference TRBV7-6 and TRBJ1-1, is GAGVSQSPRYKVTKRGQDVALRCDPISGHVSLYWYRQALGQGPEFLTYFNYEAQQDKSGLPNDRFSAERPEGSISTLTIQRTEQRDSAMYRCASRTSPGQGEAFFGQGTRLTVV.

The gene calls are TRBV6-5 and TRBJ1-4; D is unclear. This CDR3 is 16 amino acids long. Germline V gene sequence: CDR1 MNHEY, CDR2 SVGAGI. Trimming left V 2 bases short and J 4 bases short, with 14 bases between. The CDR3 region is CASSYSHRIINEKLFF. Here the CDR3 DNA reads TGTGCCAGCAGTTACAGCCACAGAATAATTAATGAAAAACTGTTTTTT.

The rearrangement joins TRBV28 to TRBJ2-5; D may be TRBD2 (7 bases). The CDR3 consists of 14 residues. Looked up from germline, CDR1 is MDHEN and CDR2 is SYDVKM. V was clipped by 4 bases and J by 5 bases, with 14 bases between them. The CDR3 region is CASSYWGGQETQYF. The CDR3 nucleotides are TGTGCCAGCAGTTACTGGGGGGGCCAGGAGACCCAGTACTTC. Variable domain in full (rest from reference TRBV28 and TRBJ2-5): DVKVTQSSRYLVKRTGEKVFLECVQDMDHENMFWYRQDPGLGLRLIYFSYDVKMKEKGDIPEGYSVSREKKERFSLILESASTNQTSMYLCASSYWGGQETQYFGPGTRLLVL.